Shown below are 19 T cell receptor beta chains from a single sample sequenced in a study of cytomegalovirus exposure and HLA in healthy donors. The PCR contained 60 Vbeta and 13 Jbeta primers. Generated by immunoSEQ multiplex PCR, the TCRdb table keeps only in-frame clones and is missing some. Its table lists 100,000 to 150,000 clones. What was sequenced was PBMCs. The source is a man aged 18 to 30 in good health and CMV-seronegative.

The genes are TRBV30 and TRBJ1-1, with a weak D call TRBD1 (6 bases). The V end was cut by 4 bases, the J end by 1 base, with 13 bases between. The length of the CDR3 is 14 residues. The germline CDR1 and CDR2 sequences are GTSNPN and SVGIG (reference sequence). The CDR3 loop reads CAWINDRQNTEAFF. The CDR3 nucleotides read TGTGCCTGGATCAACGACAGGCAGAACACTGAAGCTTTCTTT.

The chain is built from TRBV2 and TRBJ2-5, with 14 nucleotides matching TRBD2. CDR3 size: 15 residues. Germline V gene sequence: CDR1 SNHLY, CDR2 FYNNEI. V gave up 6 bases and J gave up 2 bases; unmatched junction bases: 2. CDR3 amino acids: CASRGLAGVQETQYF. The CDR3 nucleotides are TGTGCCAGCAGGGGACTAGCGGGAGTTCAAGAGACCCAGTACTTC.

This rearrangement joins TRBV5-1 to TRBJ1-6; D possibly corresponds to TRBD1 (6 bases). Trimming pared 4 bases from V and 7 bases from J, leaving 12 bases between. In germline, CDR1 is SGHRS, CDR2 YFSETQ. The CDR3 consists of 14 residues. The CDR3 coding sequence is TGCGCCAGCAGCCCTGGACAGCTGAATTCACCCCTCCACTTT. Protein sequence: CASSPGQLNSPLHF.

J is TRBJ2-3 and V is TRBV20-1; D is uncertain. The CDR3 loop spans 11 amino acids. V shed 3 bases and J shed 4 bases, with 5 bases lying between them. From germline, CDR1 is DFQATT and CDR2 SNEGSKA (reference sequence). In DNA form, the CDR3 reads TGCAGTGCTAGTTCCGCAGATACGCAGTATTTT. Protein: CSASSADTQYF.

The chain couples TRBV11-2 to TRBJ2-3; 8 bases match TRBD1. The CDR3 loop spans 15 amino acids. Per the germline V gene, CDR1 is SGHAT and CDR2 is FQNNGV. The junction had 4 bases not matched to a gene; V was cut back by 1 base and J by 4 bases. The CDR3 protein is CASSLGTGSADTQYF. Written as DNA, the CDR3 is TGTGCCAGCAGCTTAGGGACAGGGAGTGCAGATACGCAGTATTTT.

The V call is TRBV5-1, the J call TRBJ1-1; 8 positions match TRBD1. CDR1 and CDR2 from the germline V gene are SGHRS and YFSETQ. Unmatched junction bases numbered 20, after V lost 8 bases and J lost 8 bases. The CDR3 is 16 residues long. Here the CDR3 DNA reads TGCGCCAGTAAATCCCGCTCAGGGGGCAGGCTTTTGGAAGCTTTCTTT. Its translation is CASKSRSGGRLLEAFF.

V gene TRBV5-1 combines with J gene TRBJ2-7, with D perhaps TRBD1 (6 bases). V lost 4 bases, J lost 4 bases, and 15 bases lay in between. The CDR3 is 14 residues long. From germline, CDR1 is SGHRS and CDR2 YFSETQ. The CDR3: CASSIQGNDYEQYF. CDR3 nucleotide sequence: TGCGCCAGCAGCATACAGGGAAATGATTACGAGCAGTACTTC. Looking up the rest from reference TRBV5-1 and TRBJ2-7 gives the full variable domain: KAGVTQTPRYLIKTRGQQVTLSCSPISGHRSVSWYQQTPGQGLQFLFEYFSETQRNKGNFPGRFSGRQFSNSRSEMNVSTLELGDSALYLCASSIQGNDYEQYFGPGTRLTVT.

The rearrangement uses TRBV4-2 and TRBJ1-5; 7 nucleotides match TRBD1. The germline V gene has CDR1 LGHNA and CDR2 YNFKEQ. J gave up 3 bases and V 2 bases, and 4 bases lay outside the gene matches. This CDR3 has 15 residues. CDR3 bases: TGTGCCAGCAGCCAATCCACAGGGGTCAATCAGCCCCAGCATTTT. This translates into CASSQSTGVNQPQHF.

This chain connects TRBV6-1 to TRBJ2-2, with 14 positions matching TRBD2. The germline CDR1 and CDR2 sequences are MNHNS and SASEGT. This CDR3 comprises 17 residues. V lost 4 bases to trimming and J lost 2 bases; unmatched junction nucleotides: 3. The CDR3 nucleotides read TGTGCCAGCAGTGCGACTAGCGGGGGGGTAAACACCGGGGAGCTGTTTTTT. Protein product: CASSATSGGVNTGELFF.

This chain connects TRBV7-9 to TRBJ2-7, with a weak D call TRBD2 (6 bases). The ends were cut back, 4 bases at V and 3 bases at J, with 13 bases in the middle. CDR3 length equals 14 residues. Germline CDR1 and CDR2: SEHNR and FQNEAQ (reference sequence). Here the CDR3 reads CASSWDLGFYEQYF. Here the CDR3 DNA reads TGTGCCAGCAGCTGGGACTTGGGGTTCTACGAGCAGTACTTC.

The chain links TRBV7-8 to TRBJ1-2, with D perhaps TRBD1 (6 bases). The CDR3 consists of 17 residues. V lost 2 bases, J lost 2 bases, and 18 bases lay in between. The germline CDR1 and CDR2 sequences are SGHVS and FQNEAQ. CDR3 in DNA: TGTGCCAGCAGCTTATCCCAGGGGACCTGGACAAACTATGGCTACACCTTC. Residues: CASSLSQGTWTNYGYTF.

The chain joins TRBV7-8 to TRBJ2-3, with 10 positions matching TRBD1. Germline V gene sequence: CDR1 SGHVS, CDR2 FQNEAQ. CDR3 length: 16 residues. V gave up 5 bases and J gave up 4 bases; unmatched junction bases: 9. The chain's CDR3 is CASSPTGQGFPDTQYF. The CDR3 bases are TGTGCCAGCAGCCCTACGGGACAGGGGTTTCCAGATACGCAGTATTTT.

V usage is TRBV5-5 and J usage is TRBJ2-5; TRBD2 matches at 14 bases. Per the germline V gene, CDR1 is SGHKS and CDR2 is YYEKEE (reference sequence). V lost 0 bases and J lost 4; bases outside the gene matches: 5. The CDR3 has 17 amino acids. DNA for the CDR3: TGTGCCAGCAGCTTGGGGGGACTAGCGGGGGCGATAGAGACCCAGTACTTC. Encoded protein: CASSLGGLAGAIETQYF.

V usage is TRBV9 and J usage is TRBJ2-2; TRBD1 matches at 8 bases. The CDR3 runs to 16 residues. V shed 5 bases and J 8 bases; nucleotides not matched to a gene: 14. Germline CDR1 SGDLS, CDR2 YYNGEE. This CDR3 is CASSQGGTGMMGELFF. Here the CDR3 DNA reads TGTGCCAGCAGTCAAGGGGGGACAGGAATGATGGGGGAGCTGTTTTTT.

The rearrangement links TRBV19 to TRBJ2-1; TRBD1 matches 7 bases. V trimming: 4 bases; J trimming: 7 bases; junction bases outside the gene matches: 7. The CDR3 has 14 amino acids. The germline CDR1 and CDR2 sequences are LNHDA and SQIVND (reference sequence). The CDR3 DNA is TGTGCCAGTAGTAGACAGGGTTTGGGGAATGAGCAGTTCTTC. Amino acid sequence: CASSRQGLGNEQFF.

The genes are TRBV6-4 and TRBJ2-3; 7 bases map to TRBD1. This CDR3 is built from 14 residues. V trimming: 5 bases; J trimming: 4 bases; junction bases outside the gene matches: 6. CDR1 and CDR2 from the germline V gene are MRHNA and SNTAGT. CDR3 sequence: CASSYTGEADTQYF. The CDR3 DNA reads as TGTGCCAGCAGTTATACAGGGGAAGCAGATACGCAGTATTTT.

This chain connects TRBV15 to TRBJ2-1, with 12 bases fitting TRBD2. Germline CDR1 and CDR2: LNHNV and YYDKDF (reference sequence). The CDR3 is 20 residues long. V trimming: 0 bases; J trimming: 4 bases; junction bases outside the gene matches: 13. In DNA form, the CDR3 reads TGTGCCACCAGCAGAGATCCCCTCCTAGCGGGGGGGAAATCATACAATGAGCAGTTCTTC. Translating gives CATSRDPLLAGGKSYNEQFF.

The rearrangement links TRBV19 to TRBJ1-3; D gene unclear. The germline gives CDR1 LNHDA, CDR2 SQIVND (reference sequence). V lost 3 bases and J lost 4, with 19 bases in between. The CDR3 has 17 residues. The CDR3 bases are TGTGCCAGTAGTATGTACGGCGACAAAGGATGGGGAAACACCATATATTTT. It encodes CASSMYGDKGWGNTIYF.

This rearrangement joins TRBV9 to TRBJ2-1, with D possibly TRBD2 on 7 matching bases. Germline lookup yields CDR1 SGDLS and CDR2 YYNGEE. The CDR3 extends over 15 amino acids. The V end was cut by 4 bases, the J end by 7 bases, with 18 bases between. Here the CDR3 reads CASSQAGGRMNEQFF. The CDR3 region has the DNA TGTGCCAGCAGCCAGGCCGGGGGGCGAATGAATGAGCAGTTCTTC.